A selection of T cell receptor beta chains follows, all from one sample in a study of blood T cell repertoires in COVID-19. Profiled with immunoSEQ multiplex PCR; TCRdb holds only in-frame clones, not every one. The sample holds hundreds of thousands of clones, approximately 90% seen once. The sample comprised peripheral blood. The receptors were gathered from a man between 18 and 35 years old with COVID-19, enrolled during active disease. CDR3s include the opening cysteine and the closing phenylalanine or tryptophan. A D gene is named only where the DNA matches it firmly. Clone size is shown for a subset of rows, as once, few, many or a class of expanded clone.

v_call	d_call	clone_size	j_call	cdr3_aa	cdr3_nt
TRBV3-1/TRBV3-2	NA	NA	TRBJ2-1	CASSQRTVGYNEQFF	TGTGCCAGCAGCCAAAGAACAGTTGGGTACAATGAGCAGTTCTTC
TRBV6-1	TRBD1	NA	TRBJ2-7	CASSVRRRQGYYEQYF	TGTGCCAGCAGTGTCCGCCGCCGACAGGGGTACTACGAGCAGTACTTC
TRBV7-6	NA	NA	TRBJ2-1	CASSLGPRDEQFF	TGTGCCAGCAGCTTAGGTCCTAGAGATGAGCAGTTCTTC
TRBV4-1	NA	once	TRBJ2-3	CASSYSGLGGDTQYF	TGCGCCAGCAGTTATAGTGGTTTAGGGGGAGATACGCAGTATTTT
TRBV11-2	TRBD1	NA	TRBJ1-1	CASSSGTGGFLNTEAFF	TGTGCCAGCAGCTCCGGGACAGGGGGCTTTCTGAACACTGAAGCTTTCTTT
TRBV18	NA	once	TRBJ1-5	CASSGSGEGNQPQHF	TGTGCCAGCTCAGGGTCGGGAGAGGGCAATCAGCCCCAGCATTTT
TRBV2	TRBD1	NA	TRBJ1-5	CASSVAGGKPQHF	TGTGCCAGCAGTGTGGCAGGGGGGAAGCCCCAGCATTTT
TRBV7-8	TRBD1	once	TRBJ2-2	CASSFGTGGYTGELFF	TGTGCCAGCAGCTTCGGGACAGGGGGTTACACCGGGGAGCTGTTTTTT
TRBV9	TRBD2	NA	TRBJ2-7	CASSVSGESSYEQYF	TGTGCCAGCAGCGTAAGCGGGGAGAGCTCCTACGAGCAGTACTTC
TRBV29-1	NA	once	TRBJ2-7	CSVESTGDGNEQYF	TGCAGCGTTGAGTCGACTGGCGACGGGAACGAGCAGTACTTC
TRBV2	NA	NA	TRBJ2-7	CASSGQGYEQYF	TGTGCCAGCAGTGGTCAGGGCTACGAGCAGTACTTC
TRBV5-1	TRBD2	NA	TRBJ2-3	CASSPGLAGPGTDTQYF	TGCGCCAGCAGCCCCGGACTAGCGGGACCCGGGACAGATACGCAGTATTTT
TRBV6-6	NA	NA	TRBJ2-2	CASSYSLLGADGELFF	TGTGCCAGCAGTTACTCTCTTCTGGGGGCGGACGGGGAGCTGTTTTTT
TRBV6-5	TRBD1	NA	TRBJ2-3	CASRGLDRGTDTQYF	TGTGCCAGCAGGGGTTTGGACAGGGGCACAGATACGCAGTATTTT
TRBV6-4	TRBD1	NA	TRBJ2-4	CASENGQGENIQYF	TGTGCCAGCGAAAATGGACAGGGCGAAAACATTCAGTACTTC
TRBV2	NA	NA	TRBJ2-5	CASSAVQETQYF	TGTGCCAGCAGTGCAGTTCAAGAGACCCAGTACTTC
TRBV7-9	NA	NA	TRBJ2-2	CASSFVLGPRTGELFF	TGTGCCAGCAGCTTCGTCTTGGGGCCTCGCACCGGGGAGCTGTTTTTT
TRBV12-3/TRBV12-4	NA	NA	TRBJ1-6	CASSFFNSPLHF	TGTGCCAGCAGCTTCTTTAATTCACCCCTCCACTTT
TRBV5-1	NA	NA	TRBJ2-2	CASSPGENTGELFF	TGCGCCAGCAGCCCGGGAGAGAACACCGGGGAGCTGTTTTTT
TRBV29-1	NA	few	TRBJ2-3	CSVAGEFLKQYF	TGCAGCGTTGCGGGAGAGTTTCTTAAGCAGTATTTT
TRBV7-9	NA	NA	TRBJ1-1	CASSPLAGDTEAFF	TGTGCCAGCAGTCCCCTGGCAGGGGACACTGAAGCTTTCTTT
TRBV2	NA	NA	TRBJ1-6	CASSERGGGNSPLHF	TGTGCCAGCAGTGAACGCGGGGGGGGTAATTCACCCCTCCACTTT
TRBV10-2	NA	NA	TRBJ1-5	CASSEESGNQPQHF	TGCGCCAGCAGTGAAGAGTCAGGGAATCAGCCCCAGCATTTT
TRBV10-3	TRBD1	NA	TRBJ1-5	CAIGLDRDQPQHF	TGTGCCATCGGCCTGGACAGGGATCAGCCCCAGCATTTT
TRBV5-4	TRBD2	NA	TRBJ2-1	CASSLDAGGGEQFF	TGTGCCAGCAGCTTGGATGCGGGGGGTGGTGAGCAGTTCTTC
TRBV27	NA	NA	TRBJ2-7	CASSFQGGEQYF	TGTGCCAGCAGTTTTCAAGGGGGCGAGCAGTACTTC
TRBV15	TRBD1	NA	TRBJ1-2	CATSSSGTDYYGYTF	TGTGCCACCAGCTCCTCTGGGACAGACTACTATGGCTACACCTTC
TRBV5-6	NA	once	TRBJ2-5	CASSFGLQENQYF	TGTGCCAGCAGCTTTGGACTACAAGAGAACCAGTACTTC